The 3 T cell receptor beta chains reported below all come from one sample, sequenced in a study of T cells after yellow fever vaccination. TCRdb recomputed calls from the 5' RACE reads with MiXCR, one row per CDR3 protein. The table records 550,000 or so distinct CDR3 sequences, over 15% of them present only once. This material consisted of PBMCs, taken 15 days after the yellow fever booster vaccination. Source of these receptors: a man aged 25-40 years who received the YFV17D yellow fever vaccine.

The J gene is TRBJ2-2, the V gene TRBV6-1, with D tentatively TRBD1 (5 bases). V lost 5 bases, J lost 7 bases, and 11 bases lay in between. The V gene's germline CDR1 is MNHNS and CDR2 SASEGT. This CDR3 has 13 amino acids. CDR3 sequence reads: CASSNRGFGELFF. CDR3 nucleotides: TGTGCCAGCAGTAATAGGGGTTTCGGGGAGCTGTTTTTT.

This clonotype came up a few times. The chain recombines TRBV20-1 with TRBJ2-1, with 9 bases matching TRBD2. Per the germline V gene, CDR1 is DFQATT and CDR2 is SNEGSKA (reference sequence). This CDR3 contains 14 residues. Trimming took 6 bases from V and 7 from J; bases not matched to a gene: 10. CDR3 in amino acids: CSAHNSGSRNEQFF. In DNA form, the CDR3 reads TGCAGTGCGCACAATAGCGGGAGCAGGAATGAGCAGTTCTTC.

The sample holds a few counts of this clonotype. The chain uses TRBV5-4 and TRBJ2-5; 7 nucleotides agree with TRBD1. J gave up 1 base and V 4 bases, and 7 bases lay outside the gene matches. CDR3 length: 15 amino acids. Germline V gives CDR1 SGHNT, CDR2 YYREEE (reference sequence). CDR3 DNA sequence: TGTGCCAGCAGCGGAATCCGGGACAGCCAAGAGACCCAGTACTTC. It specifies CASSGIRDSQETQYF.